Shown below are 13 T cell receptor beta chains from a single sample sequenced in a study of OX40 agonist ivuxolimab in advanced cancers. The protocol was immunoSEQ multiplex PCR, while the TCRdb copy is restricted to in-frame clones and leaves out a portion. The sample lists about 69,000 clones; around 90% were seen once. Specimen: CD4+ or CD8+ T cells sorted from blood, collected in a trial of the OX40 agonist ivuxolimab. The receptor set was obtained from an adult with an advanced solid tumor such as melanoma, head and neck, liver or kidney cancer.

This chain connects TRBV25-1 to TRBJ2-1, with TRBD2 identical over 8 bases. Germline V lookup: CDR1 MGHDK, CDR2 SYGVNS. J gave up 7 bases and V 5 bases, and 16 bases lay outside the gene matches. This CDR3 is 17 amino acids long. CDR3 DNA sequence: TGTGCCAGCAGTTTAGATTGGGGGTCTAGCGGGTCTAATGAGCAGTTCTTC. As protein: CASSLDWGSSGSNEQFF.

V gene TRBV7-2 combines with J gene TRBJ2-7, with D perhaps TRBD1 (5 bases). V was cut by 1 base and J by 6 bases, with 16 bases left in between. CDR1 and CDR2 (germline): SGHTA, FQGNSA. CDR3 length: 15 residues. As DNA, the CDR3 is TGTGCCAGCAGCTTAGATGTTCCAGGGCTGGGCGAGCAGTACTTC. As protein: CASSLDVPGLGEQYF.

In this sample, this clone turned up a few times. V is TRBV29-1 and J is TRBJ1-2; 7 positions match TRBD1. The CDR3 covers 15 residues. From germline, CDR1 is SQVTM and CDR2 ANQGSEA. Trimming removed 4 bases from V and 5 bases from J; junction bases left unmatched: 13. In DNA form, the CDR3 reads TGCAGCGTTGCGACCCCTGGACAGGCTTCTTATGGCTACACCTTC. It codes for CSVATPGQASYGYTF.

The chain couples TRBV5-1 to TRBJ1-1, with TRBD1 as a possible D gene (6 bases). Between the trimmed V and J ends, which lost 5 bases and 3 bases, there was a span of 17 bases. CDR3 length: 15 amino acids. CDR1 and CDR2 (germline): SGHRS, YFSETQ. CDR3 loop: CASSGDISADTEAFF. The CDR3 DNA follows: TGCGCCAGCAGTGGGGACATCTCCGCGGACACTGAAGCTTTCTTT. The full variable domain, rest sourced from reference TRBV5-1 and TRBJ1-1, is KAGVTQTPRYLIKTRGQQVTLSCSPISGHRSVSWYQQTPGQGLQFLFEYFSETQRNKGNFPGRFSGRQFSNSRSEMNVSTLELGDSALYLCASSGDISADTEAFFGQGTRLTVV.

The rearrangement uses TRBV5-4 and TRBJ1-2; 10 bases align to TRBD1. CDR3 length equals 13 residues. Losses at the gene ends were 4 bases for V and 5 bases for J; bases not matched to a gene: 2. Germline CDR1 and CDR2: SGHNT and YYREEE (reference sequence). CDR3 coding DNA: TGTGCCAGCAGCAAGGACAGGGGGTATGGCTACACCTTC. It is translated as CASSKDRGYGYTF. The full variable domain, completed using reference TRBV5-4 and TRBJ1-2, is ETGVTQSPTHLIKTRGQQVTLRCSSQSGHNTVSWYQQALGQGPQFIFQYYREEENGRGNFPPRFSGLQFPNYSSELNVNALELDDSALYLCASSKDRGYGYTFGSGTRLTVV.

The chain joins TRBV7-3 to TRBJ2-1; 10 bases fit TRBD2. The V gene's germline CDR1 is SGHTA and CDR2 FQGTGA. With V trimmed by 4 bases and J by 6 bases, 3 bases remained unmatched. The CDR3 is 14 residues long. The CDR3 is CASSSSSGSNEQFF. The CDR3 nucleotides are TGTGCCAGCAGCTCTTCTAGCGGGAGCAATGAGCAGTTCTTC.

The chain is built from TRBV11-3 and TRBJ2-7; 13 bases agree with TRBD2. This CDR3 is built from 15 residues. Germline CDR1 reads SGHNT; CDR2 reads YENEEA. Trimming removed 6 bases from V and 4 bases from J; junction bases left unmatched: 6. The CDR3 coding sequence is TGTGCCAGCAGTTCCTTGACTAGCGGGAGGTACGAGCAGTACTTC. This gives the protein CASSSLTSGRYEQYF. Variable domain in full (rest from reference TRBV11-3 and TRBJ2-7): EAGVVQSPRYKIIEKKQPVAFWCNPISGHNTLYWYLQNLGQGPELLIRYENEEAVDDSQLPKDRFSAERLKGVDSTLKIQPAELGDSAVYLCASSSLTSGRYEQYFGPGTRLTVT.

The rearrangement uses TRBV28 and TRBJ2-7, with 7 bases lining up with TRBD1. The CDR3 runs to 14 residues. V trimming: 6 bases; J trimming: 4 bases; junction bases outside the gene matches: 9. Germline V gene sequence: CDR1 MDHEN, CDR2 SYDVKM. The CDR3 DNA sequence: TGTGCCAGCAGCATCTCACAGGGGCGATACGAGCAGTACTTC. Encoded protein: CASSISQGRYEQYF.

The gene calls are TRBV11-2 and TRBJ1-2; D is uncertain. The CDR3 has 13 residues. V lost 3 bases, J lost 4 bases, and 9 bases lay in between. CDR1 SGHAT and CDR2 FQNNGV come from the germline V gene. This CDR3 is CASSLSRSYGYTF. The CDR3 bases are TGTGCCAGCAGCTTGAGCCGCTCCTATGGCTACACCTTC.

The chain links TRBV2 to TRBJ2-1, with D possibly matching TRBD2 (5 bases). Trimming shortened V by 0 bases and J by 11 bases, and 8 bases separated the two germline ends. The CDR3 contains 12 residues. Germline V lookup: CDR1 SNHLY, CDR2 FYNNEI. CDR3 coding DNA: TGTGCCAGCAGTGAAGCGCGGGCAAAGCAGTTCTTC. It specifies CASSEARAKQFF.

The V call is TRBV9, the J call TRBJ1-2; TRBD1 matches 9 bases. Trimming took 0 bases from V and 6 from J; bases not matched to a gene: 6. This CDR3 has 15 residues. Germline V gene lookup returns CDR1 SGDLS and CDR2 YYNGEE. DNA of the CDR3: TGTGCCAGCAGCGTAGCTACAGGGGGCGACGATGGCTACACCTTC. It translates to CASSVATGGDDGYTF.

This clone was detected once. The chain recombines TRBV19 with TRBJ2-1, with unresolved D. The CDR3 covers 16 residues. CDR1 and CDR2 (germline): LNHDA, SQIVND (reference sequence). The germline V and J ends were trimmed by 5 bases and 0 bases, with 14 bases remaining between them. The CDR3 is CASSPSAASSYNEQFF. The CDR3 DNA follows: TGTGCCAGTAGTCCGAGCGCCGCGAGCTCCTACAATGAGCAGTTCTTC.

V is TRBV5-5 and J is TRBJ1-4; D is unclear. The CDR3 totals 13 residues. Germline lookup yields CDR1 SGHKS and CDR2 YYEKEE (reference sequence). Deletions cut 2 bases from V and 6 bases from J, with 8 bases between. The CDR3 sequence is CASSFSGDEKLFF. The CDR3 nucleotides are TGTGCCAGCAGCTTTTCGGGCGATGAAAAACTGTTTTTT.